This is a list of T cell receptor beta chains from one sample in a study of shared clonotypes between healthy human individuals. Sequencing was performed with immunoSEQ multiplex PCR; in TCRdb, only in-frame clones are kept and a portion is missing. The table records about 1.9 million clones, about 93% of them present only once. The sample taken for sequencing was naive CD8+ T cells from PBMCs. These receptors all come from a man younger than 35 in good health. Some clones in this sample may be carry-over from other donors' samples. Both conserved end residues are part of each CDR3. The D gene is left open where the match is weak. Size tells how often a clone was seen (once, few, many) or the class of an expanded clone, and some rows leave it out.

v_gene	len	abundance	j_gene	d_gene	CDR3aa	CDR3nt
TRBV6-6	15	-	TRBJ2-7	-	CASSSSPTATYEQYF	TGTGCCAGCAGCTCTTCCCCGACTGCCACCTACGAGCAGTACTTC
TRBV7-9	15	-	TRBJ2-2	-	CASSPALTNTGELFF	TGTGCCAGCAGCCCCGCCCTAACGAACACCGGGGAGCTGTTTTTT
TRBV4-1	14	-	TRBJ2-1	-	CASSLGPQGHEQFF	TGCGCCAGCAGCCTAGGACCCCAGGGGCATGAGCAGTTCTTC
TRBV21-1	15	-	TRBJ1-4	-	CASRGGQPSDEKLFF	TGTGCCAGCAGGGGCGGCCAACCCTCAGATGAAAAACTGTTTTTT
TRBV23-1	14	-	TRBJ2-7	TRBD2	CASSPGLAFREQYF	TGCGCCAGCAGTCCTGGACTAGCGTTTCGCGAGCAGTACTTC
TRBV27	16	-	TRBJ1-1	TRBD1	CASSPGTGGAGTEAFF	TGTGCCAGCAGTCCAGGGACAGGGGGCGCAGGCACTGAAGCTTTCTTT
TRBV11-2	12	-	TRBJ2-3	-	CASSTDRYTQYF	TGTGCCAGCAGCACCGACAGATATACGCAGTATTTT
TRBV11-2	19	-	TRBJ2-7	TRBD2	CASSFHPETSGKKSYEQYF	TGTGCCAGCAGCTTTCACCCTGAGACTAGCGGTAAGAAATCCTACGAGCAGTACTTC
TRBV7-9	13	once	TRBJ1-3	-	CASQLPLGNTIYF	TGTGCCAGCCAGCTGCCTCTCGGAAACACCATATATTTT
TRBV19	14	-	TRBJ2-7	-	CASSAGTFGYEQYF	TGTGCCAGTAGCGCCGGGACATTCGGCTACGAGCAGTACTTC
TRBV7-3	15	-	TRBJ1-1	-	CASSLRPGWVTEAFF	TGTGCCAGCAGCTTAAGACCGGGCTGGGTGACTGAAGCTTTCTTT